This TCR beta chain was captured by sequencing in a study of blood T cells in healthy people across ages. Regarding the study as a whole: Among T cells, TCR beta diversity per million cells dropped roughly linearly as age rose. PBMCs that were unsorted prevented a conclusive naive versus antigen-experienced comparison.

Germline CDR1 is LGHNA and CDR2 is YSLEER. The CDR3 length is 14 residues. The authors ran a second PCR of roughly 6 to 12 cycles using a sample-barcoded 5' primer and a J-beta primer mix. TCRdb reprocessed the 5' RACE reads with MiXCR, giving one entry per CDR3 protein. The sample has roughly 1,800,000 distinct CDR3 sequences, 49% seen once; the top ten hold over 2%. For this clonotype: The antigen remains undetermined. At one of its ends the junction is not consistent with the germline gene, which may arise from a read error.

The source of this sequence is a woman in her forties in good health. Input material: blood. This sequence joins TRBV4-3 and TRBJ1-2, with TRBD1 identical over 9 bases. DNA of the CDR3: TGCGCCGGCAGCCCTCACGGGACAGGGTATGGCTACACCTTC. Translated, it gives CAGSPHGTGYGYTF.